Listed below are T cell receptor beta chains from one sample, sequenced in a study of blood T cell repertoires in COVID-19. Assay used: immunoSEQ multiplex PCR; TCRdb lists only in-frame clones, some missing. Among around 220,000 clones, more than 80% were seen once, and the ten largest hold roughly 7.8%. Sample: peripheral blood. The receptor source for this set is a woman older than 75 with COVID-19, enrolled during active disease. Each CDR3 is given with its conserved first and last residue.

>TRBJ2-5|TRBV5-5
CASSSLLQRGQETQYF
>TRBJ1-2|TRBV5-5
CASSLEGDDYGYTF
>TRBJ1-2|TRBV5-1
CASRPGTGDLYGYTF
>TRBJ2-1|TRBV4-1
CASSQRRGGPWSEQFF
>TRBJ1-1|TRBV5-1
CASSWKTGEGTEAFF
>TRBJ1-4|TRBV3-1/TRBV3-2
CASSQVYEKLFF
>TRBJ1-5|TRBV18
CASSPGGRDQPQHF
>TRBJ1-2|TRBV6-1
CASSEARGGPNYGYTF
>TRBJ1-5|TRBV4-1
CASSQEGVGNQPQHF
>TRBJ1-2|TRBV2
CASARDNWGYTF
>TRBJ1-5|TRBV7-9
CASSAAGTGSSNQHF
>TRBJ2-1|TRBV18
CASSPPAYNEQFF
>TRBJ1-5|TRBV3-1/TRBV3-2
CASSPRRGLGQPQHF
>TRBJ2-5|TRBV18
CASSPIQGFQETQYF
>TRBJ2-7|TRBV5-1
CASSFTGVRTTAYEQYF
>TRBJ1-4|TRBV19
CASSRIKTGEKLFF
>TRBJ1-5|TRBV2
CASHPGMGNQPQHF
>TRBJ1-2|TRBV27
CASSFRGALVGYTF
>TRBJ1-4|TRBV19
CASGDRGREKLFF
>TRBJ2-5|TRBV24-1
CATSDLRQGTQETQYF
>TRBJ1-2|TRBV28
CASSFFRWGYTF
>TRBJ2-1|TRBV7-8
CASSPGLQRGKQFF
>TRBJ1-4|TRBV5-1
CASSLRGNEKLFF
>TRBJ1-5|TRBV24-1
CATSGGGNQPQHF
>TRBJ1-2|TRBV29-1
CSVVKGAGNYGYTF
>TRBJ2-7|TRBV5-1
CASSLGGQGGEQYF
>TRBJ2-3|TRBV2
CASSAGGSSDTQYF
>TRBJ1-1|TRBV27
CASSLGGGTAEAFF
>TRBJ2-1|TRBV28
CASSFSGTPYNEQFF
>TRBJ2-5|TRBV18
CASSPPGGREETQYF
>TRBJ2-3|TRBV11-1
CASSLLAGGPTDTQYF
>TRBJ1-2|TRBV7-8
CASSFGQGNYGYTF
>TRBJ1-6|TRBV6-2/TRBV6-3
CASSYQGDRGSPLHF
>TRBJ2-1|TRBV3-1/TRBV3-2
CASSQEFLAGGTEQFF
>TRBJ1-2|TRBV18
CASSRGSRQGYTF
>TRBJ1-1|TRBV6-5
CASRSSGRGTEAFF
>TRBJ2-2|TRBV5-1
CASSAYRAGNTGELFF
>TRBJ2-1|TRBV15
CATSPPKRTINEQFF
>TRBJ1-1|TRBV7-2
CASSPPFSSTEAFF
>TRBJ1-6|TRBV3-1/TRBV3-2
CASSLTGGDSPLHF
>TRBJ1-1|TRBV27
CASTWGLWDTEAFF
>TRBJ1-2|TRBV14
CASSQDGRYGYTF
>TRBJ2-2|TRBV3-1/TRBV3-2
CASSPSVISGELFF
>TRBJ2-1|TRBV9
CASSKGDGTKQFF
>TRBJ2-1|TRBV10-1
CASGTSGGDNEQFF
>TRBJ1-1|TRBV5-1
CASSLGRTGVWNTEAFF
>TRBJ2-5|TRBV3-1/TRBV3-2
CASSPGAGAETQYF
>TRBJ1-2|TRBV2
CAGGDYGYTF